This TCR beta chain was recorded in a study of graft-versus-host responses after intestinal transplantation. Study background: Anti-thymocyte globulin induction was given to all recipients, followed by tacrolimus and steroids for 2 to 3 years.

This CDR3 has 14 residues. Method: immunoSEQ multiplex PCR; TCRdb's copy keeps in-frame clones and lacks some. This sample has some 90,000 clones, with 90% found just once. Concerning this clone: Its target is unknown.

Regarding the study as a whole: The highest levels of circulating GvH clones went along with early declines in HvG clones after transplant.

This clonotype was obtained from a human donor who received an intestinal transplant. The source was unstimulated CD4+ T cells sorted from spleen or lymph node cells, collected before intestinal transplant. V gene TRBV7-5 combines with J gene TRBJ1-2; whether TRBD1, the table's D call, matches the DNA was not checked. TRBV7-5 is recorded as a pseudogene. The CDR3 loop reads CARSGKDSNYGYTF. CDR3 nucleotide sequence: TGTGCCAGAAGCGGAAAGGACAGTAACTATGGCTACACCTTC.